The entry below gives a single T cell receptor beta chain sequence along with its context. The antigen is not known. This entry is derived from a study of cytomegalovirus exposure and HLA in healthy donors. Study results and caveats: Only CMV serostatus was available as immune exposure information. In an earlier analysis, in some 500 donors, most V segments appeared productive either ~90% or ~30% of the time.

The PCR employed 60 Vbeta primers together with 13 Jbeta primers. The method was immunoSEQ multiplex PCR; TCRdb's version includes in-frame clones alone and lacks a portion of them. This repertoire shows over 100,000 clones, about 73% found once; its top ten account for around 3.3%. The ends lost 0 bases at V and 4 bases at J; junction bases unmatched: 4. In germline, CDR1 is SGDLS, CDR2 YYNGEE. There are 17 residues in the CDR3. V and J are TRBV9 and TRBJ2-1; the match to TRBD2 covers 13 bases. Sequenced sample: PBMCs. This clonotype originated in a woman aged 25 to 39 in good health and CMV-seropositive. In nucleotides, the CDR3 is TGTGCCAGCAGCGTAGGATGGGGACTAGCGGGGTACAATGAGCAGTTCTTC. Translated, it gives CASSVGWGLAGYNEQFF.